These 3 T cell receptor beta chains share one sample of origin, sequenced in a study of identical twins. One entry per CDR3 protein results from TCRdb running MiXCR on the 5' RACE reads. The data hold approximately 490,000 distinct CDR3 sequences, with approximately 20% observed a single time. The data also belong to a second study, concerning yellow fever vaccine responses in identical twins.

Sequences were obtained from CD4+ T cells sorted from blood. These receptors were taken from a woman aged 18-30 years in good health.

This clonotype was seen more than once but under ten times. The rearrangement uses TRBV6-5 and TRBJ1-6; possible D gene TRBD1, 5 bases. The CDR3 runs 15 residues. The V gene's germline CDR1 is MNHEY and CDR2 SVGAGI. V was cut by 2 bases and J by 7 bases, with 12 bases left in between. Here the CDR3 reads CASSYDGGLNSPLHF. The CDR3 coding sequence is TGTGCCAGCAGTTACGACGGGGGATTAAATTCACCCCTCCACTTT.

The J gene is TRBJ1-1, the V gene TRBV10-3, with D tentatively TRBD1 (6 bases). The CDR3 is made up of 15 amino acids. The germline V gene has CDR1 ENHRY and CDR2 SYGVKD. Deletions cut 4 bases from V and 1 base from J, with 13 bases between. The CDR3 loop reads CAISGGGARNTEAFF. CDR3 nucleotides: TGTGCCATCAGTGGTGGGGGGGCTCGGAACACTGAAGCTTTCTTT.

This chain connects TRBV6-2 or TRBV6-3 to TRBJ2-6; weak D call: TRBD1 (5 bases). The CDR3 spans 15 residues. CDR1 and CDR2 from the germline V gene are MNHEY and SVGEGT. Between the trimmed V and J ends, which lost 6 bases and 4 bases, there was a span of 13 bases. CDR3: CASSIGVPGANVLTF. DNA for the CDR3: TGTGCCAGCAGCATAGGGGTACCCGGGGCCAACGTCCTGACTTTC.